The 9 T cell receptor beta chains below were found in one sample sequenced in a study of metastatic and nonmetastatic thyroid tumors. Through MiXCR, TCRdb re-clonotyped the PCR reads. The sample has about 23,000 clones, approximately 20% seen once. Prior to thyroid surgery, none of the patients had received any treatment. Sequencing was carried out using blood. Source of these receptors: a female donor with papillary thyroid cancer or a benign thyroid nodule (not recorded which). Some clones in this sample may be carry-over from other donors' samples.

This clone occurred a few times. The chain combines TRBV7-2 with TRBJ2-7; 7 nucleotides match TRBD2. Germline values: CDR1 SGHTA, CDR2 FQGNSA. This CDR3 spans 12 amino acids. V trimming: 3 bases; J trimming: 5 bases; junction bases outside the gene matches: 1. The CDR3 protein is CASSLGGDEQYF. DNA of the CDR3: TGTGCCAGCAGCTTGGGAGGGGACGAGCAGTACTTC.

The rearrangement links TRBV5-1 to TRBJ2-7; no clear D. Trimming removed 2 bases from V and 3 bases from J, with 18 bases in between. Looked up from germline, CDR1 is SGHRS and CDR2 is YFSETQ. There are 16 residues in the CDR3. The CDR3, as DNA: TGCGCCAGCAGCTTCGGTCCCCGTGGTGAGAACTACGAGCAGTACTTC. The encoded protein is CASSFGPRGENYEQYF.

Relative to its sample, this clone is medium-sized. The chain couples TRBV12-3 or TRBV12-4 to TRBJ2-7; D unclear. The V and J ends lost 3 bases and 6 bases respectively, with 6 bases between them. The CDR3 covers 11 residues. The DNA for the CDR3 is TGTGCCAGCAGTTTTAAATTCGAGCAGTACTTC. Its protein product is CASSFKFEQYF.

This clone came up many times. This rearrangement joins TRBV19 to TRBJ1-5; 7 bases are a match to TRBD1. The germline CDR1 and CDR2 sequences are LNHDA and SQIVND (reference sequence). CDR3 length equals 14 residues. The J segment lost 4 bases and the V segment lost 8 bases, leaving 8 bases of the junction unmatched. The CDR3 DNA sequence: TGTGCCAGTGACCTCAGGGGGAGGAATCAGCCCCAGCATTTT. It codes for CASDLRGRNQPQHF. Using reference TRBV19 and TRBJ1-5 for the parts outside the CDR3, the full variable domain is DGGITQSPKYLFRKEGQNVTLSCEQNLNHDAMYWYRQDPGQGLRLIYYSQIVNDFQKGDIAEGYSVSREKKESFPLTVTSAQKNPTAFYLCASDLRGRNQPQHFGDGTRLSIL.

This clone was counted at least ten times. The genes are TRBV4-1 and TRBJ1-1, with TRBD1 identical over 9 bases. CDR1 and CDR2 (germline): MGHRA, YSYEKL. The ends lost 4 bases at V and 7 bases at J; junction bases unmatched: 7. The CDR3 has 14 residues. This CDR3 is CASSLLPGQGEAFF. CDR3 nucleotide sequence: TGCGCCAGCAGCCTTTTACCGGGACAGGGTGAAGCTTTCTTT.

In this sample, this clone turned up many times. Other DNA sequences in this specimen translate into the identical CDR3. The chain employs TRBV7-2 and TRBJ2-4; D may be TRBD1 (6 bases). The V gene lost 5 bases and the J gene lost 0 bases, with 8 bases spanning the gap. CDR1 SGHTA and CDR2 FQGNSA come from the germline V gene. The CDR3 spans 14 residues. The CDR3 nucleotides read TGTGCCAGCAGCCCACAGGGAGCCAAAAACATTCAGTACTTC. This sequence encodes CASSPQGAKNIQYF.

This clone is medium-sized (0.01 to 0.1%) within its sample. This rearrangement joins TRBV7-8 to TRBJ2-7, with 8 bases identical to TRBD1. V shed 4 bases, J shed 0 bases, and the junction held 14 bases outside the gene matches. Per germline, CDR1 SGHVS and CDR2 FQNEAQ. The CDR3 extends over 18 amino acids. CDR3: CASSSGTGAASFSYEQYF. The CDR3 DNA is TGTGCCAGCAGCTCCGGGACAGGCGCCGCTTCTTTCTCCTACGAGCAGTACTTC. Filled out from reference TRBV7-8 and TRBJ2-7, the complete variable domain reads GAGVSQSPRYKVAKRGQDVALRCDPISGHVSLFWYQQALGQGPEFLTYFQNEAQLDKSGLPSDRFFAERPEGSVSTLKIQRTQQEDSAVYLCASSSGTGAASFSYEQYFGPGTRLTVT.

This clone was observed at least ten times. The rearrangement joins TRBV5-6 to TRBJ1-2; D uncertain. The germline gives CDR1 SGHDT, CDR2 YYEEEE. The V gene lost 4 bases and the J gene lost 6 bases, with 10 bases spanning the gap. The CDR3 loop spans 12 amino acids. The CDR3, as DNA: TGTGCCAGCAGCGACCGGGGAAATGGCTACACCTTC. Translating it yields CASSDRGNGYTF.

In the case of this clone: Relative to the germline gene, one junction end is altered; a read error may explain this. Other nucleotide sequences from this sample produce the same CDR3. CDR3 in DNA: TGTGCTAGCCGACCTGCGCGACGCCAAGATAACTATGGATACACCTTC. Its protein product is CASRPARRQDNYGYTF. The chain employs TRBV19 and TRBJ1-2; the D is unclear. Germline CDR1 is LNHDA and CDR2 is SQIVND (reference sequence). The CDR3 is made up of 16 amino acids.